The T cell receptor beta chain under discussion was sequenced for a study of T cells in Graves' hyperthyroidism and ophthalmopathy. Study-wide findings and caveats: Ophthalmopathy, which appeared later, was predicted by the model a median about 6 months before onset.

CDR3 length: 13 residues. Per germline, CDR1 MNHEY and CDR2 SMNVEV (reference sequence). The V gene lost 5 bases and the J gene lost 11 bases, with 18 bases spanning the gap. RNA transcripts served as the template for amplifying TCR beta CDR3 regions. The HTBI primer set drove a first-round RT-PCR of the TCR CDR3. MiXCR was run by TCRdb on the multiplex PCR reads, yielding one entry per CDR3 protein. The data hold approximately 330,000 distinct CDR3 sequences, with roughly an eighth observed a single time. This clonotype appeared many times. Its antigen is as yet unknown. Criteria for exclusion of patients were uncontrolled infection, other autoimmune disease, pregnancy or lactation.

The receptor was isolated from a woman aged 40 to 55 with Graves' ophthalmopathy. The rearrangement joins TRBV27 to TRBJ1-1, with D possibly TRBD1 on 5 matching bases. Source material: blood. CDR3 in amino acids: CASSPWGGGFAFF. The DNA for the CDR3 is TGTGCCAGCAGTCCCTGGGGTGGGGGATTCGCTTTCTTT.